The rows below give T cell receptor beta chains drawn from one sample of a study of cytotoxic CD8 clonotypes in ibrutinib-treated CLL. Assay used: immunoSEQ multiplex PCR; TCRdb lists only in-frame clones, some missing. The sample carries 250,000 to 350,000 clones, less than 85% recorded once. The source was PBMCs, collected at disease progression, from a patient treated with ibrutinib. The source is a human donor with chronic lymphocytic leukemia. The CDR3 runs from the conserved cysteine through the conserved F or W. A D gene is named only where the DNA matches it firmly. Size values are once, few and many counts, or a class for expanded clones, and some rows have none.

TRBV6-5,TRBJ2-3,.,.,CASRKQGFTDTQYF,TGTGCCAGCAGGAAACAGGGATTCACAGATACGCAGTATTTT
TRBV28,TRBJ1-2,.,.,CATRAGSYGYTF,TGTGCCACCAGGGCGGGGAGCTATGGCTACACCTTC
TRBV2,TRBJ2-7,.,.,CASSEHPHISYEQYF,TGTGCCAGCAGTGAACATCCACATATCTCCTACGAGCAGTACTTC
TRBV6-5,TRBJ1-5,.,few,CASSSGLSNQPQHF,TGTGCCAGCAGTTCTGGACTAAGCAATCAGCCCCAGCATTTT
TRBV4-3,TRBJ2-1,TRBD2,once,CASSIGLAGNEQFF,TGCGCCAGCTCGATAGGACTAGCGGGAAATGAGCAGTTCTTC
TRBV11-2,TRBJ2-7,TRBD1,.,CASSPGQGTFYEQYF,TGTGCCAGCAGCCCTGGACAGGGGACGTTCTACGAGCAGTACTTC
TRBV9,TRBJ2-3,.,.,CASSVVPVTDTQYF,TGTGCCAGCAGCGTAGTACCAGTTACAGATACGCAGTATTTT
TRBV27,TRBJ2-3,.,.,CASSGQLFADTQYF,TGTGCCAGCAGTGGACAGCTCTTCGCGGATACGCAGTATTTT
TRBV6-5,TRBJ1-2,.,.,CASSYAQSRSYTF,TGTGCCAGCAGTTACGCCCAGAGTAGGAGCTACACCTTC
TRBV9,TRBJ2-5,.,few,CASSVAGSQETQYF,TGTGCCAGCAGCGTAGCCGGCAGCCAAGAGACCCAGTACTTC
TRBV6-5,TRBJ2-7,.,.,CASSYSGYAYEQYF,TGTGCCAGCAGTTATTCAGGGTATGCCTACGAGCAGTACTTC
TRBV2,TRBJ1-2,TRBD1,.,CASTLTGGSRGYTF,TGTGCCAGCACCCTGACAGGGGGCTCGAGGGGCTACACCTTC
TRBV5-4,TRBJ2-5,TRBD1,.,CASSLGVATGTQETQYF,TGTGCCAGCAGCTTGGGTGTCGCGACAGGGACCCAAGAGACCCAGTACTTC
TRBV7-9,TRBJ2-7,.,few,CASSHPHGQYF,TGTGCCAGCAGCCACCCCCACGGGCAGTACTTC
TRBV11-2,TRBJ2-4,.,few,CASRSDGIQYF,TGTGCCAGCAGATCGGACGGCATTCAGTACTTC
TRBV6-1,TRBJ1-5,.,few,CASLRNSNQPQHF,TGTGCCAGCCTCAGGAATAGCAATCAGCCCCAGCATTTT
TRBV28,TRBJ2-7,TRBD2,.,CASSSRLAGGRDF,TGTGCCAGCAGCTCAAGACTAGCGGGAGGGCGGGACTTC
TRBV7-2,TRBJ2-5,.,.,CASRRRETQYF,TGTGCCAGCCGGCGCAGGGAGACCCAGTACTTC
TRBV28,TRBJ1-2,TRBD1,.,CASRIPTGAGGGYTF,TGTGCCAGCCGAATACCGACAGGGGCAGGCGGTGGCTACACCTTC
TRBV10-1,TRBJ2-1,.,.,CASSGDNYNEQFF,TGCGCCAGCAGTGGGGACAACTACAATGAGCAGTTCTTC
TRBV5-4,TRBJ2-4,TRBD2,.,CASSSAGTSGIQYF,TGTGCCAGCAGCTCAGCCGGGACTAGCGGCATTCAGTACTTC
TRBV7-2,TRBJ2-5,TRBD1,.,CASSLYRGRGETQYF,TGTGCCAGCAGCTTGTACAGGGGGCGAGGGGAGACCCAGTACTTC
TRBV2,TRBJ2-3,.,.,CASSPGARTDTQYF,TGTGCCAGCAGTCCGGGGGCAAGAACAGATACGCAGTATTTT
TRBV10-3,TRBJ2-2,.,.,CAISQPPLRELFF,TGTGCCATCAGTCAACCTCCGTTAAGGGAGCTGTTTTTT
TRBV9,TRBJ2-2,.,few,CASEQGTGELFF,TGTGCCAGCGAGCAGGGGACCGGGGAGCTGTTTTTT
TRBV5-8,TRBJ1-5,.,.,CASSSEPYQPQHF,TGTGCCAGCAGCTCGGAGCCCTATCAGCCCCAGCATTTT
TRBV9,TRBJ1-2,.,few,CASARGSNYGYTF,TGTGCCAGCGCGAGGGGGTCTAACTATGGCTACACCTTC
TRBV6-5,TRBJ1-4,.,few,CASSYKLNGELFF,TGTGCCAGCAGTTACAAGCTGAACGGGGAACTGTTTTTT
TRBV4-1,TRBJ1-2,.,.,CASSQDGGHGYTF,TGCGCCAGCAGCCAAGATGGGGGGCATGGCTACACCTTC
TRBV5-1,TRBJ1-2,.,few,CASSLSYRVSGYTF,TGCGCCAGCAGCTTGAGTTACAGAGTCTCTGGCTACACCTTC
TRBV6-1,TRBJ2-2,.,.,CASSVPGELFF,TGTGCCAGCAGTGTCCCCGGGGAGCTGTTTTTT
TRBV5-1,TRBJ1-1,.,.,CASSTTGYTEAFF,TGCGCCAGCAGCACCACAGGGTACACTGAAGCTTTCTTT
TRBV28,TRBJ1-5,TRBD1,many,CASSLMAGGRQPQHF,TGTGCCAGCAGTTTGATGGCAGGGGGCCGGCAGCCCCAGCATTTT
TRBV7-9,TRBJ2-7,TRBD1,once,CASSTGQAVYF,TGTGCCAGCAGCACAGGACAGGCGGTCTACTTC
TRBV2,TRBJ2-7,TRBD2,.,CASSKLAGGPEQYF,TGTGCCAGCAGTAAACTAGCGGGGGGACCCGAGCAGTACTTC
TRBV6-4,TRBJ1-5,.,.,CASSASLNQPQHF,TGTGCCAGCAGTGCCAGCCTCAATCAGCCCCAGCATTTT
TRBV21-1,TRBJ1-5,.,.,CASSKARSRRGRGEPQHF,TGTGCCAGCAGCAAAGCCAGATCGCGGAGGGGGCGGGGTGAGCCCCAGCATTTT
TRBV9,TRBJ2-7,.,.,CASSPRLGPSYEQYF,TGTGCCAGCAGCCCTCGACTAGGACCCTCCTACGAGCAGTACTTC
TRBV9,TRBJ1-4,TRBD1,.,CASSAPGTGASGKLFF,TGTGCCAGCAGCGCCCCCGGGACAGGAGCGAGTGGAAAACTGTTTTTT
TRBV19,TRBJ2-7,.,few,CASSAGQVAAGEQYF,TGTGCCAGTAGTGCCGGACAGGTAGCGGCTGGCGAGCAGTACTTC
TRBV18,TRBJ1-2,TRBD1,.,CASSTGTGYGYTF,TGTGCCAGCTCAACTGGGACAGGTTATGGCTACACCTTC
TRBV6-6,TRBJ2-5,TRBD2,.,CASRGTSQETQYF,TGTGCCAGTAGAGGGACTAGCCAAGAGACCCAGTACTTC
TRBV5-6,TRBJ1-5,.,few,CASSLNSNQPQHF,TGTGCCAGCAGCTTGAACAGCAATCAGCCCCAGCATTTT